Each of the 20 T cell receptor beta chains below was sequenced from the same sample in a study of cytomegalovirus exposure and HLA in healthy donors. Only in-frame clones appear in the TCRdb table, and some are missing; sequencing was by immunoSEQ multiplex PCR. The profile shows more than 45,000 clones, approximately 92% of them singletons. Sample: PBMCs. Every receptor here comes from a woman between 18 and 30 years old in good health and CMV-seronegative.

The gene calls are TRBV28 and TRBJ2-7; TRBD1 matches 8 bases. Germline loops: CDR1 MDHEN, CDR2 SYDVKM. The CDR3 is 13 amino acids. Germline trimming cut 3 bases from V and 5 bases from J; bases unmatched to any gene: 3. The CDR3 region has the DNA TGTGCCAGCAGTTTTACAGGGGGGAACGAGCAGTACTTC. This codes for CASSFTGGNEQYF.

The chain combines TRBV28 with TRBJ2-7, with D perhaps matching TRBD2 (6 bases). The CDR3 extends over 14 amino acids. Trimming took off 6 bases at V and 3 bases at J, with 15 bases between the two ends. Germline V CDR1 and CDR2: MDHEN, SYDVKM. The CDR3 is CASSPRGSGYEQYF. CDR3 sequence (DNA): TGTGCCAGCAGCCCCCGTGGTAGCGGCTACGAGCAGTACTTC.

V gene TRBV19 combines with J gene TRBJ2-3; a possible D gene is TRBD2 (6 bases). The CDR3 spans 14 residues. Trimming removed 3 bases at V and 7 bases at J, with 14 bases between. The germline V gene has CDR1 LNHDA and CDR2 SQIVND (reference sequence). CDR3 loop: CASSMQAGSNTQYF. CDR3 bases: TGTGCCAGTAGTATGCAGGCGGGGAGTAATACGCAGTATTTT.

This clone was found once. J is TRBJ1-5 and V is TRBV30, with 8 bases fitting TRBD1. CDR1 and CDR2 (germline): GTSNPN, SVGIG (reference sequence). This CDR3 comprises 13 residues. V dropped 1 base and J dropped 4; count of bases not matched to a gene: 0. The CDR3 here is CAWSGTGNQPQHF. In DNA, the CDR3 is TGTGCCTGGAGTGGGACAGGGAATCAGCCCCAGCATTTT. The full variable domain, rest sourced from reference TRBV30 and TRBJ1-5, is SQTIHQWPATLVQPVGSPLSLECTVEGTSNPNLYWYRQAAGRGLQLLFYSVGIGQISSEVPQNLSASRPQDRQFILSSKKLLLSDSGFYLCAWSGTGNQPQHFGDGTRLSIL.

In this sample, this clone turned up once. This rearrangement joins TRBV29-1 to TRBJ1-4, with 9 bases matching TRBD1. CDR3 length equals 12 residues. CDR1 SQVTM and CDR2 ANQGSEA come from the germline V gene. Germline trimming cut 6 bases from V and 5 bases from J; bases unmatched to any gene: 1. The CDR3 DNA sequence: TGCAGCGTAGACAGGGGGAATGAAAAACTGTTTTTT. This codes for CSVDRGNEKLFF.

This clone was seen only a few times. The chain has TRBV9 and TRBJ2-1; TRBD2 is a possible D gene (6 bases). The CDR3 has 15 amino acids. The V and J ends lost 4 bases and 4 bases respectively, with 15 bases between them. The germline gives CDR1 SGDLS, CDR2 YYNGEE. The CDR3 reads CASSPREKEYNEQFF. The DNA for the CDR3 is TGTGCCAGCAGCCCCCGGGAGAAGGAGTACAATGAGCAGTTCTTC.

The chain links TRBV5-1 to TRBJ1-2, with TRBD1 as a possible D gene (6 bases). V dropped 0 bases and J dropped 5 bases, with 11 bases sitting between them. The CDR3 runs to 14 residues. From germline, CDR1 is SGHRS and CDR2 YFSETQ. The CDR3 sequence: CASSLGGGGYGYTF. The CDR3 nucleotides read TGCGCCAGCAGCTTGGGAGGGGGAGGGTATGGCTACACCTTC.

The J gene is TRBJ1-1, the V gene TRBV5-1; no firm D call. From germline, CDR1 is SGHRS and CDR2 YFSETQ. V lost 0 bases and J lost 7, with 7 bases in between. The CDR3 extends over 12 amino acids. The CDR3 bases are TGCGCCAGCAGCTTGGTAGTCGGTGAAGCTTTCTTT. It encodes CASSLVVGEAFF. The variable domain in full, completed from reference TRBV5-1 and TRBJ1-1, reads KAGVTQTPRYLIKTRGQQVTLSCSPISGHRSVSWYQQTPGQGLQFLFEYFSETQRNKGNFPGRFSGRQFSNSRSEMNVSTLELGDSALYLCASSLVVGEAFFGQGTRLTVV.

This rearrangement joins TRBV9 to TRBJ2-3; 9 nucleotides match TRBD1. This CDR3 is built from 15 residues. V dropped 3 bases and J dropped 3; count of bases not matched to a gene: 5. Germline V gene data show CDR1 as SGDLS and CDR2 as YYNGEE. In nucleotides, the CDR3 is TGTGCCAGCAGCGCCTCCGGGACAGGGACAGATACGCAGTATTTT. Translated, it gives CASSASGTGTDTQYF.

The chain recombines TRBV11-1 with TRBJ2-7, with D possibly TRBD1 on 5 matching bases. CDR3 length: 15 residues. Germline V gene data show CDR1 as SGHAT and CDR2 as FQDESV (reference sequence). The V end was cut by 1 base, the J end by 3 bases, with 13 bases between. CDR3 nucleotides: TGTGCCAGCAGCTTAGAGTGGGGCAGCCTCTACGAGCAGTACTTC. Its translation: CASSLEWGSLYEQYF. The full variable domain, its missing parts supplied by reference TRBV11-1 and TRBJ2-7, is EAEVAQSPRYKITEKSQAVAFWCDPISGHATLYWYRQILGQGPELLVQFQDESVVDDSQLPKDRFSAERLKGVDSTLKIQPAELGDSAMYLCASSLEWGSLYEQYFGPGTRLTVT.

This clone was picked up one time. The chain links TRBV7-2 to TRBJ2-5; TRBD2 matches at 11 bases. V trimming: 5 bases; J trimming: 2 bases; junction bases outside the gene matches: 4. The CDR3 extends over 15 amino acids. In germline, CDR1 is SGHTA, CDR2 FQGNSA. Here the CDR3 reads CASSTRLAGQETQYF. Written as DNA, the CDR3 is TGTGCCAGCAGCACCCGACTAGCGGGACAAGAGACCCAGTACTTC.

The rearrangement links TRBV6-1 to TRBJ1-1; 7 nucleotides agree with TRBD1. V trimming: 5 bases; J trimming: 4 bases; junction bases outside the gene matches: 7. The CDR3 runs 14 residues. Germline assignment: CDR1 MNHNS and CDR2 SASEGT. CDR3 sequence reads: CASSYTGAGTEAFF. The CDR3 DNA is TGTGCCAGCAGTTATACAGGGGCTGGCACTGAAGCTTTCTTT.

DNA for the CDR3: TGTGCCAGCAGTCCACCACTCGTAGACACGAACACTGAAGCTTTCTTT. The encoded protein is CASSPPLVDTNTEAFF. The rearrangement links TRBV6-6 to TRBJ1-1; D gene ambiguous. V was clipped by 5 bases and J by 1 base, with 17 bases between them. The length of the CDR3 is 16 residues. The germline V gene encodes CDR1 MNHNY and CDR2 SVGAGI (reference sequence).

This clone is a singleton in its sample. The chain couples TRBV2 to TRBJ2-3, with 8 bases that match TRBD1. CDR1 and CDR2 (germline): SNHLY, FYNNEI. The length of the CDR3 is 15 residues. The V and J ends lost 6 bases and 0 bases, in that order; junction bases with no gene match: 5. In DNA form, the CDR3 reads TGTGCCAGCAGGGACAGGGAAAGAAGCACAGATACGCAGTATTTT. It encodes CASRDRERSTDTQYF.

The chain has TRBV7-2 and TRBJ2-7; D may be TRBD1 (5 bases). Germline loops: CDR1 SGHTA, CDR2 FQGNSA. The CDR3 length is 14 residues. V gave up 3 bases and J gave up 0 bases, with 9 bases separating them. The CDR3 nucleotides read TGTGCCAGCAGCTTGGGGCCAGGCTCCTACGAGCAGTACTTC. Translated: CASSLGPGSYEQYF.

The chain couples TRBV6-5 to TRBJ1-4; D is unclear. CDR1 is MNHEY, CDR2 SVGAGI, per germline. The CDR3 contains 12 residues. Trimming cost V 7 bases and J 8 bases, with 11 bases left between them. CDR3 amino acids: CASKSRGEKLFF. Here the CDR3 DNA reads TGTGCCAGCAAGTCCAGAGGGGAAAAACTGTTTTTT.

The V and J genes are TRBV28 and TRBJ2-7; perhaps TRBD2 as D (5 bases). Germline assignment: CDR1 MDHEN and CDR2 SYDVKM. The V end lost 1 base, the J end lost 2 bases, and 12 bases lay between the germline ends. The CDR3 is made up of 15 amino acids. The CDR3 sequence is CASSLSGGGTYEQYF. CDR3 coding DNA: TGTGCCAGCAGTTTATCGGGCGGAGGAACCTACGAGCAGTACTTC.

This clone came up once. This chain uses TRBV7-3 with TRBJ2-3, with 10 bases matching TRBD1. V lost 5 bases and J lost 1; bases outside the gene matches: 3. This CDR3 is built from 15 residues. CDR1 and CDR2 (germline): SGHTA, FQGTGA. This CDR3 reads CASSPGTGGTDTQYF. CDR3 in DNA: TGTGCCAGCAGCCCAGGGACAGGGGGCACAGATACGCAGTATTTT.

The J gene is TRBJ1-2, the V gene TRBV11-2; D gene uncertain. Deletions cut 5 bases from V and 3 bases from J, with 13 bases between. This CDR3 comprises 14 residues. Germline lookup yields CDR1 SGHAT and CDR2 FQNNGV. CDR3 DNA: TGTGCCAGCAGCCCGCTTAGCTCTTACTATGGCTACACCTTC. Protein: CASSPLSSYYGYTF. The whole variable domain, filled in from reference TRBV11-2 and TRBJ1-2, reads EAGVAQSPRYKIIEKRQSVAFWCNPISGHATLYWYQQILGQGPKLLIQFQNNGVVDDSQLPKDRFSAERLKGVDSTLKIQPAKLEDSAVYLCASSPLSSYYGYTFGSGTRLTVV.

V usage is TRBV5-8 and J usage is TRBJ2-1; a weak D match, TRBD2 (6 bases). Germline V lookup: CDR1 SGHTS, CDR2 YDEGEE. The ends were cut back, 3 bases at V and 10 bases at J, with 8 bases in the middle. The CDR3 consists of 11 residues. The CDR3 here is CASSSGLEQFF. The CDR3 bases are TGTGCCAGCAGCTCCGGACTAGAGCAGTTCTTC.